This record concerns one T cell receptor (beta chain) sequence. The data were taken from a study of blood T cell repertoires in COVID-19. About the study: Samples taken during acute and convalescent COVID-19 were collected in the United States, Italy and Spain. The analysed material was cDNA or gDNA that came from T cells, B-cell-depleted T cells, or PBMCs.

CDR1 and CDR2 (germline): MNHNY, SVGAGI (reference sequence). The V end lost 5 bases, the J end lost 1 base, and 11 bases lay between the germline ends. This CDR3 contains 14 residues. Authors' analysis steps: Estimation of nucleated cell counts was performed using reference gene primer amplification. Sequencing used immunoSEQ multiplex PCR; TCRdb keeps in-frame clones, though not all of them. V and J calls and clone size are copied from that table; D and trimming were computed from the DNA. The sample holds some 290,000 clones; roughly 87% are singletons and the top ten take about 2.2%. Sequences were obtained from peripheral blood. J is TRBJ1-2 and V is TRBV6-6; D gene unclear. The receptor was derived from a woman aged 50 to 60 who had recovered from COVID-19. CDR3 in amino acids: CASSPNRNNYGYTF. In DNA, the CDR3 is TGTGCCAGCAGTCCCAACAGAAATAACTATGGCTACACCTTC.